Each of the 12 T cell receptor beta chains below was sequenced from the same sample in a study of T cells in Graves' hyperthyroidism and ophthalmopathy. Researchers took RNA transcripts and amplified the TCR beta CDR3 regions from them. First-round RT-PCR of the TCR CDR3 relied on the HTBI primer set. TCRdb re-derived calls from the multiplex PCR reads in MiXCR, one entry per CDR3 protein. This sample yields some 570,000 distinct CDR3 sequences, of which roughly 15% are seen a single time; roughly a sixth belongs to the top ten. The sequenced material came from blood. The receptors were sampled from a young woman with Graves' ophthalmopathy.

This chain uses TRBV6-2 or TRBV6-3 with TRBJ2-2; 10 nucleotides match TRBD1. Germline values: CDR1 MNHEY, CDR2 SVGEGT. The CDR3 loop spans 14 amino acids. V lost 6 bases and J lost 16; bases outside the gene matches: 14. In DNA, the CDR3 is TGTGCCAGCAGCCCCGACAGGGGGCGGGCCCTTAGGTTTTTT. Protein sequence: CASSPDRGRALRFF.

DNA for the CDR3: TGTGCCAGCAGCGATGGGGGGTTGAACACTGAAGCTTTCTTT. This sequence encodes CASSDGGLNTEAFF. The chain employs TRBV9 and TRBJ1-1; weak D call: TRBD1 (5 bases). CDR1 and CDR2 from the germline V gene are SGDLS and YYNGEE. The V end was cut by 3 bases, the J end by 0 bases, with 9 bases between. CDR3 length equals 14 residues.

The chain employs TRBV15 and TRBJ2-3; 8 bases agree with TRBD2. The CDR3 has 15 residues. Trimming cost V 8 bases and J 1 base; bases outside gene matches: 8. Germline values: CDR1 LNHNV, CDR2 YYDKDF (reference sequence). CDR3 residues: CATRRSGSGTDTQYF. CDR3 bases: TGTGCCACCCGGCGGAGCGGGAGCGGCACAGATACGCAGTATTTT.

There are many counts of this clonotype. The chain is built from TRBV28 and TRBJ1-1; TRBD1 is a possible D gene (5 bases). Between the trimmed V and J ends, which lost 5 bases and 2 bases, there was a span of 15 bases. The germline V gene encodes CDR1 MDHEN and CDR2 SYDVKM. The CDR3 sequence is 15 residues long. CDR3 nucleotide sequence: TGTGCCAGCAGTCCTCCCGGGGGACGCAACACTGAAGCTTTCTTT. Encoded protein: CASSPPGGRNTEAFF. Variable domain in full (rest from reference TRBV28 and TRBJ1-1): DVKVTQSSRYLVKRTGEKVFLECVQDMDHENMFWYRQDPGLGLRLIYFSYDVKMKEKGDIPEGYSVSREKKERFSLILESASTNQTSMYLCASSPPGGRNTEAFFGQGTRLTVV.

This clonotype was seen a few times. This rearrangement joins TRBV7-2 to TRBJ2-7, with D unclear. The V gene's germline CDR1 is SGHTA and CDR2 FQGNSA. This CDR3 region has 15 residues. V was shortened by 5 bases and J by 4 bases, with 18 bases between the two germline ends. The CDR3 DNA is TGTGCCAGCAGCCCCCCGCCGCCTAGGCGGTACGAGCAGTACTTC. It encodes CASSPPPPRRYEQYF.

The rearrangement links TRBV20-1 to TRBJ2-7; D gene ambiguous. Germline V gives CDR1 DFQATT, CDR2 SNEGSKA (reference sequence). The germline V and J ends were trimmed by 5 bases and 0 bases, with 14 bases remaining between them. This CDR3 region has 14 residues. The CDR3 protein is CSAVDRGYSYEQYF. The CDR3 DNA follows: TGCAGTGCTGTGGACCGTGGGTACTCCTACGAGCAGTACTTC.

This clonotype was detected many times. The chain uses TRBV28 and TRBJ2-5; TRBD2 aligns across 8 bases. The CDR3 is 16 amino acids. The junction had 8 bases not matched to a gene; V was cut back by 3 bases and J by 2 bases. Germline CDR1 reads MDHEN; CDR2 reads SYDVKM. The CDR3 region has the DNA TGTGCCAGCAGTTTGAACAGCGGGAGTTTACAAGAGACCCAGTACTTC. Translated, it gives CASSLNSGSLQETQYF.

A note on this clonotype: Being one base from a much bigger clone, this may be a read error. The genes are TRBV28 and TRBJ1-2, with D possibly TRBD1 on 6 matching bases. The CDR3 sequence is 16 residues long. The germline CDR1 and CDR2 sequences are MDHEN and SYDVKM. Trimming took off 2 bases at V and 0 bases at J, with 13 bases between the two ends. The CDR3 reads CASSLGSGATNYGYTF. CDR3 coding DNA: TGTGCCAGCAGTTTAGGCTCAGGGGCAACTAACTATGGCTACACCTTC.

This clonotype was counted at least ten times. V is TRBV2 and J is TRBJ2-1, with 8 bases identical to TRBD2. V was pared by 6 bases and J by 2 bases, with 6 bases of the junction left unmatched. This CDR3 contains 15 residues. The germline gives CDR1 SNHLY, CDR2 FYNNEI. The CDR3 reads CASRIAGSAYNEQFF. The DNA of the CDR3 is TGTGCCAGCAGGATAGCGGGGAGCGCCTACAATGAGCAGTTCTTC.

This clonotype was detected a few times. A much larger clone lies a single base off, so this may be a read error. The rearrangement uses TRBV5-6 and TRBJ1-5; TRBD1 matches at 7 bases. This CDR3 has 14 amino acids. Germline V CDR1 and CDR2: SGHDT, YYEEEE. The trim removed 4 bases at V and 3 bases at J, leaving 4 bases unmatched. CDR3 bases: TGTGCCAGCAGCCAGACAGGGAACAATCAGCCCCAGCATTTT. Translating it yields CASSQTGNNQPQHF.

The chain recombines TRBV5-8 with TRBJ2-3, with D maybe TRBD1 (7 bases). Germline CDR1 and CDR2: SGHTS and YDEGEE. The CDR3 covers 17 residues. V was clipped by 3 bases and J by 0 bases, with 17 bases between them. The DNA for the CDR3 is TGTGCCAGCAGCTGGGGCGGCGGGACAGACAGCACAGATACGCAGTATTTT. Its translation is CASSWGGGTDSTDTQYF.

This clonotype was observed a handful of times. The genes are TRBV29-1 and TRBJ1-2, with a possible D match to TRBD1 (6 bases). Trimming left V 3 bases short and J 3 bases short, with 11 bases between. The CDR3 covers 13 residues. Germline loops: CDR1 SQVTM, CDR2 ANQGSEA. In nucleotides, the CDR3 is TGCAGCGTTGAGAAGGCAGGGGACTATGGCTACACCTTC. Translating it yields CSVEKAGDYGYTF.